This TCR beta chain derives from a study of CD4 T cells in relation to SARS-CoV-2 and coronaviruses. Study context: ViraFEST: approximately 10-day antigen culture of PBMCs, then TCR beta CDR3 sequencing.

Libraries were prepared by immunoSEQ multiplex PCR; TCRdb keeps only in-frame clonotypes and omits some of them. In the table there are 29,000 or so clones, around 79% of which are singletons. Germline trimming cut 4 bases from V and 5 bases from J; bases unmatched to any gene: 4. The germline V gene encodes CDR1 SGHNT and CDR2 YYREEE (reference sequence). This CDR3 is 14 amino acids long. The unexposed donors gave CD4+ T cells in 2011-2018, prior to COVID-19. The cells were cultured for less than twelve days before CD4+ T cells were isolated. Each well had two million PBMCs in 5% human AB serum with IL-2. As regards this clone: What it binds is unknown.

The chain carries TRBV5-4 and TRBJ2-5; 11 nucleotides line up with TRBD1. Sequenced input: CD4+ T cells from PBMCs, cultured in vitro. This TCR was sampled from a human donor in good health. The CDR3 protein is CASSPGQGEETQYF. The CDR3 nucleotides read TGTGCCAGCAGCCCGGGACAGGGGGAGGAGACCCAGTACTTC.